This is a list of T cell receptor beta chains from one sample in a study of T cells after yellow fever vaccination. Each CDR3 protein gets one entry after TCRdb re-called the 5' RACE reads with MiXCR. This table holds fewer than 450,000 distinct CDR3 sequences, 3.5% to 4.5% found once. Source: PBMCs, taken 5 days after the yellow fever booster vaccination. The source of these receptors is a man aged 18-30 years who received the YFV17D yellow fever vaccine. The CDR3 runs from the conserved cysteine through the conserved F or W. A D gene is named only where the DNA matches it firmly. A row's size may be missing; if present it is once, few, many or a size class.

v_call	clone_size	j_call	d_call	cdr3_aa	cdr3_nt
TRBV7-2	NA	TRBJ1-5	NA	CASSLVPGLNQPQHF	TGTGCCAGCAGCTTAGTGCCGGGGCTCAATCAGCCCCAGCATTTT
TRBV6-5	many	TRBJ2-3	NA	CASSYGTLSDTQYF	TGTGCCAGCAGTTACGGGACCCTTTCAGATACGCAGTATTTT
TRBV7-3	many	TRBJ1-1	NA	CASSHDRWTEAFF	TGTGCCAGCAGCCACGACAGATGGACTGAAGCTTTCTTT
TRBV20-1	few	TRBJ2-7	TRBD2	CSARVASGRLSYEQYF	TGCAGTGCTAGAGTGGCTAGCGGGCGGCTCTCCTACGAGCAGTACTTC
TRBV7-3	few	TRBJ2-3	NA	CASSPGSSAGDTQYF	TGTGCCAGCAGCCCCGGGAGTTCGGCTGGAGATACGCAGTATTTT
TRBV4-1	NA	TRBJ1-6	TRBD1	CASSRDRSSPLHF	TGCGCCAGCAGCCGGGACAGGAGTTCACCCCTCCACTTT
TRBV12-3/TRBV12-4	NA	TRBJ2-1	NA	CASSFYGLDEQFF	TGTGCCAGCAGCTTTTATGGACTCGATGAGCAGTTCTTC
TRBV5-4	many	TRBJ2-7	TRBD1	CASSFGDRVFYEQYF	TGTGCCAGCAGCTTTGGGGACAGGGTTTTCTACGAGCAGTACTTC
TRBV7-2	few	TRBJ1-2	NA	CASSLVWGDGYTF	TGTGCCAGCAGCTTAGTTTGGGGAGACGGCTACACCTTC
TRBV7-8	few	TRBJ1-6	TRBD1	CASSSIDRASSYNSPLHF	TGTGCCAGCAGCTCTATAGACAGGGCCAGCTCCTATAATTCACCCCTCCACTTT
TRBV10-3	many	TRBJ2-1	NA	CAISPGQGQFF	TGTGCCATCAGTCCGGGACAAGGGCAGTTCTTC
TRBV18	NA	TRBJ2-3	TRBD2	CASSRGGALAGHDTDTQYF	TGTGCCAGCTCACGAGGTGGGGCTCTAGCGGGCCACGACACAGATACGCAGTATTTT
TRBV5-1	many	TRBJ2-3	TRBD2	CASSKYLSGGAADTQYF	TGCGCCAGCAGCAAATACCTTAGCGGGGGGGCCGCAGATACGCAGTATTTT
TRBV6-6	many	TRBJ2-1	TRBD2	CASSYGAGEMQFF	TGTGCCAGCAGTTACGGAGCGGGGGAGATGCAGTTCTTC
TRBV4-3	few	TRBJ2-1	TRBD1	CASSPAGGFEQFF	TGCGCCAGCAGCCCGGCAGGGGGCTTTGAGCAGTTCTTC
TRBV7-6	NA	TRBJ2-2	TRBD2	CASSLASLAGDTGELFF	TGTGCCAGCAGCTTAGCGTCACTAGCGGGAGACACCGGGGAGCTGTTTTTT
TRBV18	many	TRBJ2-5	TRBD1	CASSPGQLETQYF	TGTGCCAGCTCACCGGGACAGCTAGAGACCCAGTACTTC
TRBV5-1	many	TRBJ2-3	TRBD1	CASMGQGTDTQYF	TGCGCCAGCATGGGACAGGGGACAGATACGCAGTATTTT
TRBV27	few	TRBJ2-2	NA	CASADVHTGELFF	TGTGCCAGCGCGGACGTGCACACCGGGGAGCTGTTTTTT
TRBV7-2	many	TRBJ2-1	NA	CASSLEWGEQFF	TGTGCCAGCAGCTTAGAGTGGGGCGAGCAGTTCTTC
TRBV19	few	TRBJ2-3	NA	CASSIFLDFSTDTQYF	TGTGCCAGTAGTATTTTTTTGGATTTCAGCACAGATACGCAGTATTTT
TRBV29-1	few	TRBJ2-2	NA	CSVGLGGLGPHTGELFF	TGCAGCGTAGGCCTCGGAGGTCTGGGGCCCCACACCGGGGAGCTGTTTTTT
TRBV5-1	few	TRBJ1-2	TRBD1	CASSFTPGQGASGYTF	TGCGCCAGCAGCTTCACTCCGGGACAGGGGGCGAGCGGCTACACCTTC
TRBV3-1	many	TRBJ2-2	TRBD2	CASSPGLAGVSNTGELFF	TGTGCCAGCAGCCCCGGACTAGCGGGGGTCTCGAACACCGGGGAGCTGTTTTTT
TRBV12-3/TRBV12-4	NA	TRBJ2-1	NA	CASSLRDNDNEQFF	TGTGCCAGCAGTTTACGGGATAACGACAATGAGCAGTTCTTC
TRBV6-5	NA	TRBJ1-5	TRBD1	CASSETGAAFQPQHF	TGTGCCAGCAGTGAGACAGGGGCGGCATTCCAGCCCCAGCATTTT
TRBV20-1	many	TRBJ2-2	NA	CSARDEGGSGELFF	TGCAGTGCTAGAGATGAGGGGGGGTCCGGGGAGCTGTTTTTT
TRBV11-2	many	TRBJ1-2	NA	CASSSTSTREYGYTF	TGTGCCAGCAGCTCTACGAGTACTCGGGAGTATGGCTACACCTTC
TRBV10-3	many	TRBJ2-5	TRBD2	CAISLGLLAGDQETQYF	TGTGCCATCAGTCTGGGGTTGCTAGCGGGGGACCAAGAGACCCAGTACTTC
TRBV7-2	many	TRBJ2-5	NA	CASSSTGYGETQYF	TGTGCCAGCAGCTCCACAGGGTACGGAGAGACCCAGTACTTC
TRBV4-1	few	TRBJ1-3	TRBD1	CASRRQGGSSGNTIYF	TGCGCCAGCAGACGACAGGGAGGTTCGTCTGGAAACACCATATATTTT
TRBV7-2	few	TRBJ2-5	NA	CASSLNAGQRKTQYF	TGTGCCAGCAGCTTGAATGCAGGGCAAAGGAAGACCCAGTACTTC
TRBV27	many	TRBJ2-3	TRBD2	CASSWSWRGAADTQYF	TGTGCCAGCAGTTGGAGTTGGCGGGGGGCGGCAGATACGCAGTATTTT
TRBV19	few	TRBJ2-3	NA	CARTSTDTQYF	TGTGCCAGGACTAGCACAGATACGCAGTATTTT
TRBV7-2	few	TRBJ1-1	TRBD1	CASSSRTGGARTEAFF	TGTGCCAGCAGCTCGAGGACAGGGGGCGCGCGTACTGAAGCTTTCTTT
TRBV29-1	many	TRBJ2-5	TRBD1	CSVTGVEETQYF	TGCAGCGTAACAGGGGTCGAGGAGACCCAGTACTTC